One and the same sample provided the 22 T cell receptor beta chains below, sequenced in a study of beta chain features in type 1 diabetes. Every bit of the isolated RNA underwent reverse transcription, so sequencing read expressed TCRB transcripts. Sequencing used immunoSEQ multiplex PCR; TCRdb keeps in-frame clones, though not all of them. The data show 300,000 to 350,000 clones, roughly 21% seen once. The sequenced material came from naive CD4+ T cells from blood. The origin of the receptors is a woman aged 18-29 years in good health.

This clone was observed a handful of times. The CDR3 spells CASSQTAPGLERYF. The DNA for the CDR3 is TGCGCCAGCAGCCAAACCGCGCCGGGACTCGAGCGGTATTTT. This chain uses TRBV4-3 with TRBJ2-3; a weak D match, TRBD2 (6 bases). Germline-derived CDR1 and CDR2 are LGHNA and YSLEER. V was trimmed by 2 bases and J by 14 bases, leaving 20 bases between them. This CDR3 is 14 amino acids long.

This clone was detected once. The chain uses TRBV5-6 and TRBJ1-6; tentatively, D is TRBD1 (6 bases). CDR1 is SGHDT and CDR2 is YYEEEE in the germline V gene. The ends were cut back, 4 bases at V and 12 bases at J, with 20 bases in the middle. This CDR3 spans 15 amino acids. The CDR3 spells CASSRNTGHREPLHF. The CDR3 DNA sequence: TGTGCCAGCAGCCGAAACACGGGACACAGAGAACCCCTCCACTTT.

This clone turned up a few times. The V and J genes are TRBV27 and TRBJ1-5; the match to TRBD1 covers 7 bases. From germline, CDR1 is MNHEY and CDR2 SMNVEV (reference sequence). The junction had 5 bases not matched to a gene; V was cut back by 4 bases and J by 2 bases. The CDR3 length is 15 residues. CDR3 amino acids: CASSSPGTGNQPQHF. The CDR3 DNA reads TGTGCCAGCAGTTCACCGGGGACAGGCAATCAGCCCCAGCATTTT.

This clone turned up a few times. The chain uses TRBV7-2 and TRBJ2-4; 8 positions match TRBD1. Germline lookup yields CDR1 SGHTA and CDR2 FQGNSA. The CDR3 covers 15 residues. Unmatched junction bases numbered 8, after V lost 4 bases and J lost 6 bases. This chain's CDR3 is CASSSIQGTGNIQYF. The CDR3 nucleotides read TGTGCCAGCAGCTCGATCCAGGGGACAGGAAACATTCAGTACTTC.

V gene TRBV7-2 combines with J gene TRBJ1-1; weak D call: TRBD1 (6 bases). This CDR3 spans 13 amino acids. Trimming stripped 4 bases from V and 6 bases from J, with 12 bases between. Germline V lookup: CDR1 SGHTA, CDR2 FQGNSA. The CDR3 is CASSYYSGAEAFF. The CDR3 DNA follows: TGTGCCAGCAGCTACTATTCAGGGGCTGAAGCTTTCTTT.

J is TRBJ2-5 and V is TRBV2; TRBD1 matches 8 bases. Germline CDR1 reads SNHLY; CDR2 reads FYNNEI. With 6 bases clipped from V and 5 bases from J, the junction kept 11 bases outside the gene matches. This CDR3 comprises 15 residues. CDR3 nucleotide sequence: TGTGCCAGCAGGGAGTCCAGGGGGCGCGGGGAGACCCAGTACTTC. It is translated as CASRESRGRGETQYF.

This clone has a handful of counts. The CDR3 region is CASRREQTGELFF. The CDR3, as DNA: TGTGCCAGCAGGCGGGAGCAGACCGGGGAGCTGTTTTTT. The V and J genes are TRBV2 and TRBJ2-2; 7 nucleotides match TRBD2. This CDR3 has 13 amino acids. CDR1 SNHLY and CDR2 FYNNEI come from the germline V gene. The junction had 3 bases not matched to a gene; V was cut back by 6 bases and J by 5 bases.

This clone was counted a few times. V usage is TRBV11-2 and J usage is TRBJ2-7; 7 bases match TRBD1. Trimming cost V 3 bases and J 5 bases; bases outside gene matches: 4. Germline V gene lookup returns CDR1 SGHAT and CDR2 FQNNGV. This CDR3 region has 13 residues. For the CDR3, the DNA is TGTGCCAGCAGCTTCACAGGGGTCAACGAGCAGTACTTC. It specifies CASSFTGVNEQYF.

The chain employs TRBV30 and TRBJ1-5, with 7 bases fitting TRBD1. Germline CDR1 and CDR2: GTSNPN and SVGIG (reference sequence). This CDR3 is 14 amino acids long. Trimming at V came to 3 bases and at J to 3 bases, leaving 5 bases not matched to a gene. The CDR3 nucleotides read TGTGCCTGGAGCGAGGGACAGCTCAATCAGCCCCAGCATTTT. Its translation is CAWSEGQLNQPQHF.

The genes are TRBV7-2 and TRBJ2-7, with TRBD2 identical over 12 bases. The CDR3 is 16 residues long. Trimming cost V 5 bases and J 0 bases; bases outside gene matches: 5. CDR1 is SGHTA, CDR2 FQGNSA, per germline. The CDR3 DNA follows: TGTGCCAGCAGCACCCGGACTAGCGGGGTCTCCTACGAGCAGTACTTC. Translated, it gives CASSTRTSGVSYEQYF.

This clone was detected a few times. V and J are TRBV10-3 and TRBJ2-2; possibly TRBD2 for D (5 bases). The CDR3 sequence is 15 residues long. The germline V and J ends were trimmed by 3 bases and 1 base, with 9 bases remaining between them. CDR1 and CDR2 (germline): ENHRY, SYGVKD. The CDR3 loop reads CAISEREGNTGELFF. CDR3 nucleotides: TGTGCCATCAGTGAACGCGAGGGGAACACCGGGGAGCTGTTTTTT.

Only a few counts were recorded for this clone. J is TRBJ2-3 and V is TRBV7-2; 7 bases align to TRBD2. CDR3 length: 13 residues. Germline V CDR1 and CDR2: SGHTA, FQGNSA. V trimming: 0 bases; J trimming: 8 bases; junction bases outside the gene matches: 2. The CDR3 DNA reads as TGTGCCAGCAGCTTAGCACCGGGGGGTACGCAGTATTTT. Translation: CASSLAPGGTQYF.

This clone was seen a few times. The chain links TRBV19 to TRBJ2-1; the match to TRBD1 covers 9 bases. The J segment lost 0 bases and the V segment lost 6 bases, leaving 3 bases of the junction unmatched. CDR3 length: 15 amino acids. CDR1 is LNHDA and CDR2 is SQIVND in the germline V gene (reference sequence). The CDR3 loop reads CASRPDRGSYNEQFF. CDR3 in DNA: TGTGCCAGTAGACCGGACAGGGGCTCCTACAATGAGCAGTTCTTC.

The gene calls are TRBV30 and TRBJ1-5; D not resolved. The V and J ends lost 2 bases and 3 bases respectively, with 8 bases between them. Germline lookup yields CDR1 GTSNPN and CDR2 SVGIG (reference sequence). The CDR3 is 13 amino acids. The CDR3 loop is CAWSKQINQPQHF. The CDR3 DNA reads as TGTGCCTGGAGTAAACAAATCAATCAGCCCCAGCATTTT. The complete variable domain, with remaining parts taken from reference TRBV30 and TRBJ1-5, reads SQTIHQWPATLVQPVGSPLSLECTVEGTSNPNLYWYRQAAGRGLQLLFYSVGIGQISSEVPQNLSASRPQDRQFILSSKKLLLSDSGFYLCAWSKQINQPQHFGDGTRLSIL.

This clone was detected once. The CDR3 DNA reads as TGTGCCAGCAGCTTAGGAGCGGGGGAGACCGAGCAGTACTTC. Its protein product is CASSLGAGETEQYF. This chain joins TRBV7-3 and TRBJ2-7, with TRBD2 matching over 8 bases. Germline V gene data show CDR1 as SGHTA and CDR2 as FQGTGA. The CDR3 spans 14 residues. V lost 2 bases and J lost 6; bases outside the gene matches: 6.

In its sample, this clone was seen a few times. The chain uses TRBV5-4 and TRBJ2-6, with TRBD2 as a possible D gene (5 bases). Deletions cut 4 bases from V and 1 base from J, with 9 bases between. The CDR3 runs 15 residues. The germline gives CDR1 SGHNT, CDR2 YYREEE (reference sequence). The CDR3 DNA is TGTGCCAGCAGCGGACTTGTATCTGGGGCCAACGTCCTGACTTTC. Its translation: CASSGLVSGANVLTF.

The CDR3 here is CASSEQGLYNEQFF. Written as DNA, the CDR3 is TGTGCCAGCAGTGAACAGGGTCTCTACAATGAGCAGTTCTTC. The chain employs TRBV2 and TRBJ2-1, with a weak D call TRBD1 (5 bases). This CDR3 has 14 residues. V shed 2 bases and J shed 3 bases, with 8 bases lying between them. Germline V CDR1 and CDR2: SNHLY, FYNNEI.

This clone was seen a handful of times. The CDR3 sequence: CASSLERSYTGELFF. Written as DNA, the CDR3 is TGTGCCAGCAGCTTAGAAAGGAGTTACACCGGGGAGCTGTTTTTT. The genes are TRBV7-8 and TRBJ2-2; the D is unclear. The CDR3 contains 15 residues. Trimming stripped 1 base from V and 3 bases from J, with 9 bases between. The germline V gene has CDR1 SGHVS and CDR2 FQNEAQ.

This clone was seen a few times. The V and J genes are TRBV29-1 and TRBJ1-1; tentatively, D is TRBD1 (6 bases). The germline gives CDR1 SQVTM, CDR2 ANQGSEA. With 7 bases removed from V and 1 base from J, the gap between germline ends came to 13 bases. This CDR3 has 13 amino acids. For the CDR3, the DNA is TGCAGCGCCAGGACAGCAACGAACACTGAAGCTTTCTTT. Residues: CSARTATNTEAFF. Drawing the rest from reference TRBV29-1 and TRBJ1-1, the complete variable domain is SAVISQKPSRDICQRGTSLTIQCQVDSQVTMMFWYRQQPGQSLTLIATANQGSEATYESGFVIDKFPISRPNLTFSTLTVSNMSPEDSSIYLCSARTATNTEAFFGQGTRLTVV.

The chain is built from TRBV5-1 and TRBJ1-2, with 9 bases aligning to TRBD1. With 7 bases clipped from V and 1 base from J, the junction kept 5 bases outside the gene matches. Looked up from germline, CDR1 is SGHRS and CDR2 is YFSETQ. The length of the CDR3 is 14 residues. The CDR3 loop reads CASGMGQGNYGYTF. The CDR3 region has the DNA TGCGCCAGCGGAATGGGACAGGGTAACTATGGCTACACCTTC.

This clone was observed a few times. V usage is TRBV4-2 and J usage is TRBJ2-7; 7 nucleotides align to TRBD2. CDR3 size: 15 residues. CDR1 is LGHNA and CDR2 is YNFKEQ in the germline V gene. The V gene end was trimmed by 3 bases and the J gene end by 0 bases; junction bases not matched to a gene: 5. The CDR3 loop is CASSQEAGISYEQYF. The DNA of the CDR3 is TGTGCCAGCAGCCAGGAAGCGGGGATCTCCTACGAGCAGTACTTC.

The CDR3 sequence: CASNQRGKLFF. CDR3 bases: TGTGCCAGCAATCAAAGGGGGAAACTGTTTTTT. V and J are TRBV2 and TRBJ1-4, with a tentative D call TRBD1 (6 bases). V was shortened by 7 bases and J by 11 bases, with 11 bases between the two germline ends. The CDR3 is 11 residues long. From germline, CDR1 is SNHLY and CDR2 FYNNEI.